This entry lists 21 T cell receptor beta chains sequenced from one sample in a study of blood T cell repertoires in COVID-19. Only in-frame clones appear in the TCRdb table, and some are missing; sequencing was by immunoSEQ multiplex PCR. The sample holds around 87,000 clones; about nine tenths are singletons and the top ten take approximately 9.3%. Sequencing was carried out using peripheral blood. The receptors derive from a man aged 45-65 years with acute or convalescent COVID-19.

The chain couples TRBV5-1 to TRBJ1-2; D may be TRBD1 (5 bases). Germline CDR1 reads SGHRS; CDR2 reads YFSETQ. This CDR3 spans 14 amino acids. V gave up 0 bases and J gave up 4 bases, with 10 bases separating them. Written as DNA, the CDR3 is TGCGCCAGCAGCTTGGATGGACAATTCTATGGCTACACCTTC. Translating it yields CASSLDGQFYGYTF. The complete variable domain, with remaining parts taken from reference TRBV5-1 and TRBJ1-2, reads KAGVTQTPRYLIKTRGQQVTLSCSPISGHRSVSWYQQTPGQGLQFLFEYFSETQRNKGNFPGRFSGRQFSNSRSEMNVSTLELGDSALYLCASSLDGQFYGYTFGSGTRLTVV.

V gene TRBV7-9 combines with J gene TRBJ1-1; no firm D call. The CDR3 is 13 amino acids. The germline V and J ends were trimmed by 5 bases and 3 bases, with 10 bases remaining between them. Per germline, CDR1 SEHNR and CDR2 FQNEAQ (reference sequence). The CDR3 nucleotides read TGTGCCAGCAGCCCGGGAGGGTACACTGAAGCTTTCTTT. The encoded protein is CASSPGGYTEAFF.

In this sample, this clone turned up a few times. The rearrangement links TRBV30 to TRBJ1-6, with a weak D call TRBD1 (5 bases). In germline, CDR1 is GTSNPN, CDR2 SVGIG (reference sequence). Trimming pared 0 bases from V and 9 bases from J, leaving 15 bases between. The CDR3 has 15 amino acids. The CDR3 here is CAWSVLGREGSPLHF. The CDR3 nucleotides read TGTGCCTGGAGTGTACTCGGCAGGGAGGGTTCACCCCTCCACTTT.

This chain uses TRBV5-1 with TRBJ2-3, with D possibly matching TRBD2 (7 bases). V lost 6 bases and J 4 bases, leaving 15 bases between the germline ends. This CDR3 comprises 14 residues. The germline gives CDR1 SGHRS, CDR2 YFSETQ. In nucleotides, the CDR3 is TGCGCCAGCAACCTACAAGGGGGGGCAGATACGCAGTATTTT. Translated, it gives CASNLQGGADTQYF.

In its sample, this clone was seen once. This chain connects TRBV30 to TRBJ1-1; the D gene is possibly TRBD1 (5 bases). This CDR3 spans 15 amino acids. CDR1 GTSNPN and CDR2 SVGIG come from the germline V gene (reference sequence). V shed 3 bases and J shed 4 bases, with 18 bases lying between them. Written as DNA, the CDR3 is TGTGCCTGGAGAGGGGCTTGGGTAGGTCGCACTGAAGCTTTCTTT. This sequence encodes CAWRGAWVGRTEAFF.

The V call is TRBV5-6, the J call TRBJ1-5; possibly TRBD1 for D (5 bases). This CDR3 contains 18 residues. Germline CDR1 and CDR2: SGHDT and YYEEEE. V was clipped by 1 base and J by 0 bases, with 17 bases between them. The CDR3 loop reads CASSLRGGGDSSNQPQHF. CDR3 DNA: TGTGCCAGCAGCTTGAGGGGCGGAGGGGATAGTAGCAATCAGCCCCAGCATTTT. The full variable domain, rest sourced from reference TRBV5-6 and TRBJ1-5, is DAGVTQSPTHLIKTRGQQVTLRCSPKSGHDTVSWYQQALGQGPQFIFQYYEEEERQRGNFPDRFSGHQFPNYSSELNVNALLLGDSALYLCASSLRGGGDSSNQPQHFGDGTRLSIL.

This clone has a single count. The V gene is TRBV7-9, the J gene TRBJ1-2; 10 nucleotides match TRBD1. The CDR3 contains 13 residues. The junction had 4 bases not matched to a gene; V was cut back by 6 bases and J by 6 bases. Germline V gene data show CDR1 as SEHNR and CDR2 as FQNEAQ (reference sequence). CDR3 region: CASSYGTGDGYTF. The DNA for the CDR3 is TGTGCCAGCAGTTACGGGACAGGGGATGGCTACACCTTC.

V gene TRBV5-1 combines with J gene TRBJ1-2; perhaps TRBD1 as D (5 bases). Trimming took 4 bases from V and 1 from J, leaving 14 bases between them. From germline, CDR1 is SGHRS and CDR2 YFSETQ. This CDR3 spans 15 amino acids. DNA of the CDR3: TGCGCCAGCAGCCCGCAGGGTTCGGGTAACTATGGCTACACCTTC. The encoded protein is CASSPQGSGNYGYTF.

This clone was counted once. V usage is TRBV4-1 and J usage is TRBJ1-1, with D perhaps matching TRBD1 (5 bases). Germline V gene sequence: CDR1 MGHRA, CDR2 YSYEKL. The CDR3 length is 15 residues. V was clipped by 4 bases and J by 7 bases, with 19 bases between them. This CDR3 is CASSRDRPGRGEAFF. CDR3 coding DNA: TGCGCCAGCAGCCGAGATCGACCGGGGAGGGGTGAAGCTTTCTTT.

The chain uses TRBV9 and TRBJ2-2, with D maybe TRBD2 (5 bases). Germline V gene lookup returns CDR1 SGDLS and CDR2 YYNGEE. V was pared by 4 bases and J by 7 bases, with 14 bases between. This CDR3 region has 14 residues. CDR3 loop: CASSPGLEGGELFF. In nucleotides, the CDR3 is TGTGCCAGCAGCCCCGGCTTAGAGGGCGGGGAGCTGTTTTTT.

This chain joins TRBV28 and TRBJ1-2, with no clear D. The CDR3 sequence is 14 residues long. Germline loops: CDR1 MDHEN, CDR2 SYDVKM. V dropped 2 bases and J dropped 2 bases, with 9 bases sitting between them. CDR3 in amino acids: CASSLIRGNYGYTF. CDR3 DNA: TGTGCCAGCAGTTTAATACGGGGAAACTATGGCTACACCTTC.

In DNA, the CDR3 is TGCGCCAGCAGCACCGCGATGGGCACAGATACGCAGTATTTT. Translated, it gives CASSTAMGTDTQYF. This chain links TRBV5-1 with TRBJ2-3; D uncertain. The CDR3 is 14 amino acids. Germline values: CDR1 SGHRS, CDR2 YFSETQ. The V gene lost 4 bases and the J gene lost 1 base, with 10 bases spanning the gap.

In its sample, this clone was seen once. The chain carries TRBV5-1 and TRBJ1-3, with TRBD1 identical over 7 bases. Trimming took 4 bases from V and 8 from J; bases not matched to a gene: 9. The CDR3 loop spans 14 amino acids. Germline CDR1 and CDR2: SGHRS and YFSETQ. The DNA of the CDR3 is TGCGCCAGCAGCGCGGGACAGCAGGGGGACACCATATATTTT. It translates to CASSAGQQGDTIYF.

The chain has TRBV19 and TRBJ1-1; the match to TRBD1 covers 7 bases. The CDR3 runs to 15 residues. The V gene end was trimmed by 5 bases and the J gene end by 2 bases; junction bases not matched to a gene: 8. Germline loops: CDR1 LNHDA, CDR2 SQIVND (reference sequence). CDR3 residues: CASSPQTGLNTEAFF. The CDR3 nucleotides read TGTGCCAGTAGTCCTCAGACAGGGCTAAACACTGAAGCTTTCTTT. Filled out from reference TRBV19 and TRBJ1-1, the complete variable domain reads DGGITQSPKYLFRKEGQNVTLSCEQNLNHDAMYWYRQDPGQGLRLIYYSQIVNDFQKGDIAEGYSVSREKKESFPLTVTSAQKNPTAFYLCASSPQTGLNTEAFFGQGTRLTVV.

This chain uses TRBV9 with TRBJ2-3; TRBD2 aligns across 12 bases. The junction had 11 bases not matched to a gene; V was cut back by 4 bases and J by 8 bases. The CDR3 runs to 16 residues. Germline V gives CDR1 SGDLS, CDR2 YYNGEE. CDR3 loop: CASSQLAGGRPGTQYF. The CDR3 DNA reads as TGTGCCAGCAGCCAACTAGCGGGGGGAAGGCCTGGTACGCAGTATTTT. Drawing the rest from reference TRBV9 and TRBJ2-3, the complete variable domain is DSGVTQTPKHLITATGQRVTLRCSPRSGDLSVYWYQQSLDQGLQFLIQYYNGEERAKGNILERFSAQQFPDLHSELNLSSLELGDSALYFCASSQLAGGRPGTQYFGPGTRLTVL.

This chain joins TRBV25-1 and TRBJ2-3; TRBD2 matches at 12 bases. Trimming removed 1 base from V and 0 bases from J; junction bases left unmatched: 5. CDR1 MGHDK and CDR2 SYGVNS come from the germline V gene. The CDR3 is 18 residues long. CDR3 amino acids: CASSESRTSGASTDTQYF. The DNA of the CDR3 is TGTGCCAGCAGTGAATCCCGGACTAGCGGGGCGAGCACAGATACGCAGTATTTT.

This clone showed up just once. The chain employs TRBV19 and TRBJ2-4; TRBD1 matches 9 bases. The V gene's germline CDR1 is LNHDA and CDR2 SQIVND (reference sequence). The length of the CDR3 is 15 residues. Trimming at V came to 4 bases and at J to 6 bases, leaving 7 bases not matched to a gene. For the CDR3, the DNA is TGTGCCAGTAGTACTCCCGGGACAGGGATAAACATTCAGTACTTC. Translation: CASSTPGTGINIQYF. Supplemented by reference TRBV19 and TRBJ2-4, the full variable domain reads DGGITQSPKYLFRKEGQNVTLSCEQNLNHDAMYWYRQDPGQGLRLIYYSQIVNDFQKGDIAEGYSVSREKKESFPLTVTSAQKNPTAFYLCASSTPGTGINIQYFGAGTRLSVL.

This chain uses TRBV2 with TRBJ1-2; the D is unclear. Germline values: CDR1 SNHLY, CDR2 FYNNEI. The CDR3 spans 13 residues. Trimming took off 5 bases at V and 0 bases at J, with 7 bases between the two ends. The CDR3 bases are TGTGCCAGCAGTAGAGGTGCTAACTATGGCTACACCTTC. Protein: CASSRGANYGYTF.

As regards this clone: An end of the junction differs from the germline gene, which may be a read error. The chain has TRBV3-1 (or the pseudogene TRBV3-2) and TRBJ2-5; the match to TRBD2 covers 7 bases. In germline, CDR1 is LGHDT, CDR2 YNNKEL (reference sequence). CDR3 length equals 14 residues. CDR3 amino acids: CASSQERVWEGSNF. The CDR3, as DNA: TGTGCCAGCAGCCAAGAACGGGTATGGGAGGGCAGCAACTTC.

The chain carries TRBV5-6 and TRBJ1-1, with 10 bases matching TRBD1. V trimming: 4 bases; J trimming: 6 bases; junction bases outside the gene matches: 6. The CDR3 has 14 amino acids. The germline V gene has CDR1 SGHDT and CDR2 YYEEEE. CDR3 nucleotide sequence: TGTGCCAGCAGCGCAAGGACAGGGGGATCTGAAGCTTTCTTT. Translating it yields CASSARTGGSEAFF.

For the CDR3, the DNA is TGTGCCATCAGGGAAGACAGGGGAAGGTACAATGAGCAGTTCTTC. It codes for CAIREDRGRYNEQFF. The chain is built from TRBV10-3 and TRBJ2-1; 8 bases are shared with TRBD1. After removal of 6 bases from V and 4 bases from J, the junction contained 8 bases not matched to a gene. The CDR3 has 15 residues. Germline V CDR1 and CDR2: ENHRY, SYGVKD.